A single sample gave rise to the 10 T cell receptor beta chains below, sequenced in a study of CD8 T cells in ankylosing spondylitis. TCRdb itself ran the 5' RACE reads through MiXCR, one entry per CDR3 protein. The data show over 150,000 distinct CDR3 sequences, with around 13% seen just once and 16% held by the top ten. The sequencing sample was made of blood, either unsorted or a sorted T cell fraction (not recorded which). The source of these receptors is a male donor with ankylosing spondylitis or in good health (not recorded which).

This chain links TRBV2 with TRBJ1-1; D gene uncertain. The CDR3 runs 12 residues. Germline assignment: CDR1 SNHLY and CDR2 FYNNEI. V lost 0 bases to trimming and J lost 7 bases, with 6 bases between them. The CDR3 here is CASSEALSEAFF. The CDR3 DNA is TGTGCCAGCAGTGAAGCGCTGAGTGAAGCTTTCTTT.

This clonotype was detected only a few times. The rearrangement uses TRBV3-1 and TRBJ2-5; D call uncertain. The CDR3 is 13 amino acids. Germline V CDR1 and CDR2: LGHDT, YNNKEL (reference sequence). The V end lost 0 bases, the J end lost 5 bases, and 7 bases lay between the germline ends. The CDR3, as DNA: TGTGCCAGCAGCCAAGAGTCGTGGGAGACCCAGTACTTC. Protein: CASSQESWETQYF.

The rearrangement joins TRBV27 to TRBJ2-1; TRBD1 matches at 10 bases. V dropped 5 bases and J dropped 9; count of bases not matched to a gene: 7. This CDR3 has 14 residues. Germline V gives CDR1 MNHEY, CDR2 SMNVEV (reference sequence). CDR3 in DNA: TGTGCCAGCAGTGTACGACAGGGGGCGGGTGAGCAGTTCTTC. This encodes CASSVRQGAGEQFF.

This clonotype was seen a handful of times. For the CDR3, the DNA is TGTGCCAGCAGCTTAGACGCTTATTTCGAGCAGTACTTC. This sequence encodes CASSLDAYFEQYF. The rearrangement links TRBV11-2 to TRBJ2-7; D gene ambiguous. The ends were cut back, 0 bases at V and 6 bases at J, with 9 bases in the middle. The CDR3 is 13 residues long. In germline, CDR1 is SGHAT, CDR2 FQNNGV.

The CDR3 sequence: CASTLGVGVSTDTQYF. In nucleotides, the CDR3 is TGTGCCAGCACCCTAGGGGTGGGGGTGAGCACAGATACGCAGTATTTT. J is TRBJ2-3 and V is TRBV12-3 or TRBV12-4; either TRBD1 or TRBD2 may fit D (5 bases each). This CDR3 contains 16 residues. V lost 7 bases and J lost 0, with 17 bases in between.

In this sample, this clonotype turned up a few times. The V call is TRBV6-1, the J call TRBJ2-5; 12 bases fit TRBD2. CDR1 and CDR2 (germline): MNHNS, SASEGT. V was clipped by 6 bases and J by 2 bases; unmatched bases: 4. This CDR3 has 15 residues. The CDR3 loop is CASRGLAGSQETQYF. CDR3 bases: TGTGCCAGCAGAGGACTAGCGGGGTCACAAGAGACCCAGTACTTC.

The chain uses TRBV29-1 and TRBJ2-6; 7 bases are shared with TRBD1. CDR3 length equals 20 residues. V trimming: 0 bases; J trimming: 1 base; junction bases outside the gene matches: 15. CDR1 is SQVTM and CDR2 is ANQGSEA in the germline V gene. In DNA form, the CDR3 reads TGCAGCGTTGAAGATCCTCTACTAGGGACAGTATCATCTGGGGCCAACGTCCTGACTTTC. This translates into CSVEDPLLGTVSSGANVLTF.

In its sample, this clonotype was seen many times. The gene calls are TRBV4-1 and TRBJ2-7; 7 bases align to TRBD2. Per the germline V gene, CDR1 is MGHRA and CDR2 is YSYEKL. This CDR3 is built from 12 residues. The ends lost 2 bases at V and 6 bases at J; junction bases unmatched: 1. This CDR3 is CASSQTGGEQYF. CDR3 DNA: TGCGCCAGCAGCCAAACGGGGGGCGAGCAGTACTTC.

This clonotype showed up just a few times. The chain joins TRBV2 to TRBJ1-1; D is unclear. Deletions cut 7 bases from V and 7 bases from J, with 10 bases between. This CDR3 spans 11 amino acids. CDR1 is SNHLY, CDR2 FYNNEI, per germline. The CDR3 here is CASNDRIEAFF. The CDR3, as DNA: TGTGCCAGCAACGATAGGATTGAAGCTTTCTTT. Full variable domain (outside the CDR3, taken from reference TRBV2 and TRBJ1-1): EPEVTQTPSHQVTQMGQEVILRCVPISNHLYFYWYRQILGQKVEFLVSFYNNEISEKSEIFDDQFSVERPDGSNFTLKIRSTKLEDSAMYFCASNDRIEAFFGQGTRLTVV.

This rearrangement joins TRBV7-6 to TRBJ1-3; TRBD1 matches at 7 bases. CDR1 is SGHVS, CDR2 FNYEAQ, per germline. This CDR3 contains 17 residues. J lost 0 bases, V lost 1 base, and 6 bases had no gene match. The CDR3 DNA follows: TGTGCCAGCAGCTTAGGGGGACAGTTTCTCTCTGGAAACACCATATATTTT. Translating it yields CASSLGGQFLSGNTIYF.